This T cell receptor (beta chain) originates from a study of blood T cell repertoires in COVID-19 (dated by TCRdb to 2019 to 2021). Describing the broader study: Samples from collaborators originated in the United States, Italy and Spain and spanned both the acute and convalescent phases of COVID-19. The repertoires were released in a freely available public database intended as a resource for research on the immune response to SARS-CoV-2. Nearly every sample came with metadata listing a de-identified subject ID, COVID-19 status, age in years and sex. Where available, HLA class I and class II types were obtained from metadata supplied by the sample provider rather than from assay-based typing. The samples were drawn from the first 160 participants of the ongoing ImmuneRACE study and from under 1,500 subjects provided by 6 global collaborators. Deeply sampled blood TCRbeta repertoires from subjects exposed to, actively infected with, or recovered from COVID-19 were included in the dataset. The material from the prospective study consisted of cDNA or gDNA derived from T cells, B-cell-depleted T cells, or PBMCs.

Whole blood was collected in K2EDTA tubes by collaborating institutions according to the institutions' own protocols. For TCRbeta analysis, collaborators shipped samples as frozen whole blood, isolated PBMCs, or DNA extracted from either of those sample types. Worth noting for this clone: Its antigen remains unidentified. No per-base quality is available; no much larger clone lies one base away.

There are 14 amino acids in the CDR3, from cysteine to phenylalanine inclusive. Only the CDR3 DNA stays, 42 bases, in frame from base 1. After removal of 3 bases from V and 5 bases from J, the junction retains 4 bases not matched to a gene. The germline V gene encodes CDR1 MDHEN and CDR2 SYDVKM. The full study reports these points: The quantity of clinical and demographic metadata differed by source and by participant and was supplied without curation.

TCRbeta CDR3 regions were amplified from genomic DNA using the immunoSEQ Assay, a bias-controlled multiplex PCR. The original pipeline was this. Within the assay, amplification of reference gene primers was used to estimate how many nucleated cells each sample contained. Sequence reads were collapsed and filtered to measure the absolute abundance of every unique TCRbeta CDR3 rearrangement. Productive Simpson clonality was computed per sample as the square root of Simpson's diversity index over productive rearrangements. The immuneACCESS repertoire file appears here via TCRdb, limited to in-frame rearrangements. These files lack a portion of the clones; in checked studies, under half of the deficit traces to unresolved V genes, and the cause of the others is not known. Clonal size and the V and J genes are those of that table, whereas D and trimming came from the DNA. This sample gives some 220,000 clones in total; approximately 83% of them show up just once. The ten largest clones capture roughly 5% of the sample.

The receptor's source is a human donor in a cohort sampled during active COVID-19. The chain was built from TRBV28 and TRBJ2-7; 10 middle bases align to TRBD2. Sequenced: peripheral blood. The sequenced DNA is TGTGCCAGCAGTTTCTCTAGCGGGAGTGACGAGCAGTACTTC. Translation gives CASSFSSGSDEQYF.